This T cell receptor (beta chain) was sequenced in a study of blood T cell repertoires in COVID-19. Study overall: Collection of acute and convalescent COVID-19 samples took place in the United States, Italy and Spain.

The protocol was immunoSEQ multiplex PCR, while the TCRdb copy is restricted to in-frame clones and leaves out a portion. Among around 50,000 clones listed, about 84% were seen once. After removal of 2 bases from V and 11 bases from J, the junction contained 11 bases not matched to a gene. CDR3 length: 15 amino acids. Looked up from germline, CDR1 is MNHNY and CDR2 is SVGAGI (reference sequence). The chain couples TRBV6-6 to TRBJ1-1, with 10 bases fitting TRBD1. The receptor's source is a human donor in a cohort sampled during active COVID-19. The sample comprised peripheral blood. The CDR3 is CASSYPPGQGSGAFF. The CDR3 bases are TGTGCCAGCAGTTACCCTCCGGGACAGGGGAGCGGGGCTTTCTTT.